Below, one T cell receptor (beta chain) is given with its context. Antigen unknown. Autologous stem cell transplantation was followed by relapse in every patient, and brentuximab vedotin exposure varied. The repertoire was sequenced with immunoSEQ multiplex PCR; TCRdb's copy has only in-frame clones and lacks some. There are about 2,100 clones in the sample; approximately 89% occur only once, and 23% lies in the top ten. The CDR3 contains 15 residues. Germline assignment: CDR1 MNHNS and CDR2 SASEGT. With V trimmed by 6 bases and J by 4 bases, 8 bases remained unmatched. This specimen comes from a study of PD-1 blockade in classical Hodgkin lymphoma. Study-level results: With CD4+ cells, TCR diversity rose significantly by C4D1, but not with CD8+ cells.

The sample here was peripheral blood mononuclear cells (PBMCs), taken at baseline. The receptor comes from a human donor with classical Hodgkin lymphoma. The J gene is TRBJ1-3, the V gene TRBV6-1; 8 bases agree with TRBD1. CDR3 residues: CASSGTGPGGNTIYF. DNA for the CDR3: TGTGCCAGCAGCGGGACAGGCCCGGGGGGAAACACCATATATTTT.